The rows below give T cell receptor beta chains drawn from one sample of a study of PD-L1 blockade in urothelial cancer. Assay used: immunoSEQ multiplex PCR; TCRdb lists only in-frame clones, some missing. The repertoire holds more than 40,000 clones, with around 88% as singletons. Material: PBMCs, obtained around atezolizumab (anti-PD-L1) treatment. These receptors originate from a man aged 55-75 years with urothelial cancer. Both conserved end residues are trimmed from each CDR3. Clone size is given for some rows only: seen once, a few or many times, or a class if the clone is expanded.

CDR3	V	J	size
AVRDIDEKLF	TRBV2	TRBJ1-4	.
ASSPGDSRETQY	TRBV11-3	TRBJ2-5	.
ASSDRATDTQY	TRBV19	TRBJ2-3	.
ASRAWEPQLYEQY	TRBV2	TRBJ2-7	.
ASSFNRGTEAF	TRBV11-2	TRBJ1-1	few
ASSFGDRGYEQY	TRBV7-8	TRBJ2-7	.
ASRPDRNYGYT	TRBV6-5	TRBJ1-2	few
ASSLVTRTASHGYT	TRBV7-8	TRBJ1-2	once
ASSYSMGGSSYEQY	TRBV6-5	TRBJ2-7	.
AWSARGLLSYEQY	TRBV30	TRBJ2-7	.
ASSLGSGRIEQY	TRBV7-9	TRBJ2-7	.
ASKGESYGYT	TRBV19	TRBJ1-2	.
ASSLFYGLAGSTDTQY	TRBV5-1	TRBJ2-3	.
ASSQALAGGPYEQY	TRBV4-2	TRBJ2-7	.
SVGTGGNQPQH	TRBV29-1	TRBJ1-5	.
ASSPGTENQPQH	TRBV18	TRBJ1-5	.
ASSSRGTGELF	TRBV7-2	TRBJ2-2	.
ANGEGGYT	TRBV23-1	TRBJ1-2	.
ASSPGDSSEQY	TRBV5-5	TRBJ2-7	.
ASSSSGQGKADTQY	TRBV28	TRBJ2-3	.
ASGDLLAETQY	TRBV2	TRBJ2-5	.
ASSKPGQGGSPLH	TRBV21-1	TRBJ1-6	.
ASSLSGRDNEQF	TRBV5-6	TRBJ2-1	.
ASSWTGEDTEAF	TRBV6-1	TRBJ1-1	.
ASRQGQIAEAF	TRBV5-1	TRBJ1-1	.
ASSQTNTGAKTF	TRBV27	TRBJ2-7	.
ASSLGPGIDGYGYT	TRBV11-2	TRBJ1-2	.
ASSIWGQRQPQH	TRBV19	TRBJ1-5	once
ASSAPLAGGSTDTQY	TRBV7-9	TRBJ2-3	.
ASSSLDSSINYGYT	TRBV5-8	TRBJ1-2	few
ASSFGLAEAF	TRBV7-9	TRBJ1-1	.
ASSSDSGYT	TRBV28	TRBJ1-2	.
ASSFSSGVLETQY	TRBV5-1	TRBJ2-5	.
ASSFNRGMNTEAF	TRBV27	TRBJ1-1	.
ASNRWIGTGSMNTEAF	TRBV4-2	TRBJ1-1	.
ASRQDLLNADTQY	TRBV6-1	TRBJ2-3	.
ASSVKGGGTGELF	TRBV2	TRBJ2-2	.
ASSLSGTYNEQF	TRBV14	TRBJ2-1	.
ASSQAIRQGFT	TRBV4-2	TRBJ1-2	few
ASSFGGTGYEQY	TRBV5-1	TRBJ2-7	once
ASLAGGLTSSYNEQF	TRBV28	TRBJ2-1	.
ASSDWGGSRSTGELF	TRBV6-4	TRBJ2-2	once
ASSRDIVTEAF	TRBV7-2	TRBJ1-1	.
ASSLDAGVGLNEQF	TRBV5-1	TRBJ2-1	once
ASSGQVELSPLH	TRBV9	TRBJ1-6	few
ASSLTGSTYEQY	TRBV7-9	TRBJ2-7	.
ATSRDLWDRGYEQF	TRBV15	TRBJ2-1	once
ASSWTMGNQPQH	TRBV28	TRBJ1-5	.
ASSWAFQETQY	TRBV5-1	TRBJ2-5	.
ASSLGLLSGNTIY	TRBV2	TRBJ1-3	.
ASSWEVGSSPLH	TRBV6-5	TRBJ1-6	few
ASSPGTRGSEQF	TRBV19	TRBJ2-1	once
ASSPGGGGAAF	TRBV5-1	TRBJ1-1	.
AWGGAALTNSPLH	TRBV30	TRBJ1-6	.
ASSVDPSGGVDTQY	TRBV9	TRBJ2-3	.
ASSLIFGGRETQY	TRBV27	TRBJ2-5	.
ASSQNRWGDYGYT	TRBV14	TRBJ1-2	few